The subject of this entry is one TCR beta chain. The CDR3 spans 19 residues. The J segment lost 4 bases and the V segment lost 0 bases, leaving 10 bases of the junction unmatched. Germline CDR1 reads SGHTA; CDR2 reads FQGNSA. The data were obtained in a study of blood T cell repertoires in COVID-19. The assay was immunoSEQ multiplex PCR, and TCRdb's table has in-frame clones only and misses some. The table shows 9,000 to 10,000 clones, with roughly 79% occurring only once. Material: peripheral blood. The receptor was derived from a human donor in a cohort sampled during active COVID-19. The chain combines TRBV7-2 with TRBJ2-5; 14 bases are shared with TRBD2. This chain's CDR3 is CASSLAWGGLAGGGETQYF. DNA of the CDR3: TGTGCCAGCAGCTTAGCTTGGGGTGGACTAGCGGGGGGCGGAGAGACCCAGTACTTC.